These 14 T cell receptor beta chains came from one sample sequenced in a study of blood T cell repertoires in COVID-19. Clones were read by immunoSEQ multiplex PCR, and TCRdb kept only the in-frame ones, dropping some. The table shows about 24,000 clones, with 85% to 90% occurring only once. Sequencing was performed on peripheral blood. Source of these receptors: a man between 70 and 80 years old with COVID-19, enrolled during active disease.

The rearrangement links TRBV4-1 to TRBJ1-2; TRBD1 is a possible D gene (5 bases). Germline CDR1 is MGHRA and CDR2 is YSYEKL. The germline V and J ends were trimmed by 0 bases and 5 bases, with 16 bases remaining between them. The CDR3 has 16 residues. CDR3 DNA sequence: TGCGCCAGCAGCCAAGATCAAAGCAACAGGCAATATGGCTACACCTTC. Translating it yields CASSQDQSNRQYGYTF.

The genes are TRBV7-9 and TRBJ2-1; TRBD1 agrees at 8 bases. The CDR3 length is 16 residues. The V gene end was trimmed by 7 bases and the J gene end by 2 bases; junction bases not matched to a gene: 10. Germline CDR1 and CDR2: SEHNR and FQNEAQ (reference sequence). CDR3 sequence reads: CASTSRGRFTYNEQFF. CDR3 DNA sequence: TGTGCCAGCACCTCCAGGGGGCGCTTTACCTACAATGAGCAGTTCTTC.

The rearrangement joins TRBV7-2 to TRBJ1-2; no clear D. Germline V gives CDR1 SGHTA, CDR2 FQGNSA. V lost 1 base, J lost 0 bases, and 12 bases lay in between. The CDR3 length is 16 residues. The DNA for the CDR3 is TGTGCCAGCAGCTTAGATGGCGGGTTAGCTAACTATGGCTACACCTTC. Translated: CASSLDGGLANYGYTF.

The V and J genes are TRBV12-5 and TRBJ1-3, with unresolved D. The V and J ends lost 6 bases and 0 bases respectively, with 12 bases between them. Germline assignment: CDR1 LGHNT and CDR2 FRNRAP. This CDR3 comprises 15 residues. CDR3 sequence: CASGFRSVSGNTIYF. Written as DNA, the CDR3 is TGTGCTAGTGGGTTCCGCAGCGTCTCTGGAAACACCATATATTTT.

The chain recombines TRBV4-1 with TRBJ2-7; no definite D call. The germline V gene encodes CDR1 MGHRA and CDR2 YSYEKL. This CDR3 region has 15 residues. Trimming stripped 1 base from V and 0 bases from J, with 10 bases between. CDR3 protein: CASSQVDFSSYEQYF. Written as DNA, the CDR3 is TGCGCCAGCAGCCAAGTTGATTTCAGCTCCTACGAGCAGTACTTC.

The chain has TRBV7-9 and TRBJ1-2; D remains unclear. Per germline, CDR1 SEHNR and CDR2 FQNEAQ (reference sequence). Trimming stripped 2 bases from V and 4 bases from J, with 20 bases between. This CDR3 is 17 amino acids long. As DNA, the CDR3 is TGTGCCAGCAGCTTAAGTGAGTCGGGATATCGTGCCTATGGCTACACCTTC. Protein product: CASSLSESGYRAYGYTF.

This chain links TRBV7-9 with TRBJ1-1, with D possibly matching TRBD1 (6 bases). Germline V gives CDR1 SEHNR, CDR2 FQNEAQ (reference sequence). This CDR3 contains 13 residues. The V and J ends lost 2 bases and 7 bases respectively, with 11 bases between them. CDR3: CASSLPGTIEAFF. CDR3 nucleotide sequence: TGTGCCAGCAGCTTACCTGGGACAATTGAAGCTTTCTTT.

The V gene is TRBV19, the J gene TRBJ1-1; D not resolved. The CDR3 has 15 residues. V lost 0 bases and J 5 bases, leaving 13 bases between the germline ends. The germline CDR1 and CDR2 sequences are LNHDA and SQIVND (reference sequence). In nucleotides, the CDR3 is TGTGCCAGTAGTATAGACCACGCCGTTGAGACTGAAGCTTTCTTT. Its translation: CASSIDHAVETEAFF.

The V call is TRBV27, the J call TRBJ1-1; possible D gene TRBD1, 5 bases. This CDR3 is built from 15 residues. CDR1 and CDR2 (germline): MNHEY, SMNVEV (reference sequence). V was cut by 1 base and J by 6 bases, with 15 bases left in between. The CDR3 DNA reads TGTGCCAGCAGTTTATTCCCCGGGGGTTTGGCTGAAGCTTTCTTT. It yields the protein CASSLFPGGLAEAFF.

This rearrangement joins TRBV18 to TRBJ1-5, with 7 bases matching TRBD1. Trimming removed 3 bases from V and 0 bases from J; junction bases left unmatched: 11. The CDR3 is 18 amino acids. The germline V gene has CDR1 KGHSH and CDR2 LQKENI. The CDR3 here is CASSPKSIGTDSNQPQHF. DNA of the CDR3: TGTGCCAGCTCACCTAAATCTATCGGGACAGATAGCAATCAGCCCCAGCATTTT.

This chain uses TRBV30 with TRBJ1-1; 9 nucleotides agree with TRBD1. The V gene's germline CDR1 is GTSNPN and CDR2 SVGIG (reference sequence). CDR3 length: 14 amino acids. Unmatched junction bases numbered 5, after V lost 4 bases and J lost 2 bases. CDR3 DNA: TGTGCCTGGAATACGGGACAGGGCAACACTGAAGCTTTCTTT. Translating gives CAWNTGQGNTEAFF. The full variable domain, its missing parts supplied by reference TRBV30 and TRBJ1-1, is SQTIHQWPATLVQPVGSPLSLECTVEGTSNPNLYWYRQAAGRGLQLLFYSVGIGQISSEVPQNLSASRPQDRQFILSSKKLLLSDSGFYLCAWNTGQGNTEAFFGQGTRLTVV.

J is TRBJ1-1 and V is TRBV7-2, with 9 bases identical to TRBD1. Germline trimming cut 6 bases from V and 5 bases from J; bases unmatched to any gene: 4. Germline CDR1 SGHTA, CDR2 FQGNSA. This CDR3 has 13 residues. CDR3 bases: TGTGCCAGCAGTGCGACAGGGGGGACTGAAGCTTTCTTT. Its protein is CASSATGGTEAFF. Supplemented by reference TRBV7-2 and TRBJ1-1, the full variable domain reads GAGVSQSPSNKVTEKGKDVELRCDPISGHTALYWYRQSLGQGLEFLIYFQGNSAPDKSGLPSDRFSAERTGGSVSTLTIQRTQQEDSAVYLCASSATGGTEAFFGQGTRLTVV.

The CDR3 coding sequence is TGTGCCAGTAATTACGGGACAGGGAACACTGAAGCTTTCTTT. This codes for CASNYGTGNTEAFF. The gene calls are TRBV19 and TRBJ1-1, with 8 nucleotides matching TRBD1. The V segment lost 7 bases and the J segment 1 base; nucleotides outside the gene matches: 5. Per the germline V gene, CDR1 is LNHDA and CDR2 is SQIVND (reference sequence). This CDR3 contains 14 residues.

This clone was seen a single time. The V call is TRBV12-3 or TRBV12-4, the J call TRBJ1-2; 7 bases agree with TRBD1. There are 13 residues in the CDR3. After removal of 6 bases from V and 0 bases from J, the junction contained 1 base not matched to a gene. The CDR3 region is CASSRGTNYGYTF. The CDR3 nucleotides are TGTGCCAGCAGCAGGGGGACTAACTATGGCTACACCTTC.